This record looks at one T cell receptor beta chain sequence and its context. Antigen: not known. This table comes from immunoSEQ multiplex PCR, and its TCRdb copy is limited to in-frame clones, with some not included. The table lists fewer than 150,000 clones, roughly nine tenths of them singletons. This sample was taken from a study of T cell responses to AZD1222 COVID-19 vaccine. Across the whole study: Second-dose timings of about 4 or about 12 weeks were pooled.

General observations from the study: Unmutated variant regions are reportedly targeted by nearly half of spike-specific TCRs. Baseline testing showed seropositivity in only six or seven AZD1222 recipients.

V was trimmed by 5 bases and J by 6 bases, leaving 9 bases between them. CDR1 is LNHNV, CDR2 YYDKDF, per germline (reference sequence). The CDR3 totals 12 residues. The sequences come from peripheral blood, collected on day 0 of AZD1222 vaccination. The TCR sequence derives from an adult in good health. V and J are TRBV15 and TRBJ2-3; D gene uncertain. The CDR3 sequence is CATSGRADTQYF. CDR3 DNA sequence: TGTGCCACCAGCGGCCGGGCCGATACGCAGTATTTT. Drawing the rest from reference TRBV15 and TRBJ2-3, the complete variable domain is DAMVIQNPRYQVTQFGKPVTLSCSQTLNHNVMYWYQQKSSQAPKLLFHYYDKDFNNEADTPDNFQSRRPNTSFCFLDIRSPGLGDTAMYLCATSGRADTQYFGPGTRLTVL.